Listed here are 23 T cell receptor beta chains from one sample, sequenced in a study of shared clonotypes between healthy human individuals. TCRdb's table, derived via immunoSEQ multiplex PCR, lists solely in-frame clones and lacks some. The table has approximately 980,000 clones, 60% to 85% seen once. Source material: memory CD4+ T cells sorted from blood. Regarding subset: CD45RA-negative fraction. These receptor sequences come from a man between 18 and 35 years old in good health.

Points on this clone: The sample has other DNA sequences that encode this CDR3 too. The rearrangement joins TRBV18 to TRBJ1-3, with D unclear. With 2 bases removed from V and 0 bases from J, the gap between germline ends came to 5 bases. The germline gives CDR1 KGHSH, CDR2 LQKENI. The CDR3 has 14 amino acids. CDR3 sequence reads: CASSPSDSGNTIYF. The CDR3 DNA is TGTGCCAGCTCACCATCGGACTCTGGAAACACCATATATTTT.

The chain couples TRBV19 to TRBJ2-1, with D perhaps matching TRBD2 (5 bases). CDR3 length: 13 amino acids. The germline gives CDR1 LNHDA, CDR2 SQIVND (reference sequence). Trimming shortened V by 2 bases and J by 6 bases, and 8 bases separated the two germline ends. As DNA, the CDR3 is TGTGCCAGTAGTATACGGCTAGCCAATGAGCAGTTCTTC. This gives the protein CASSIRLANEQFF.

This rearrangement joins TRBV29-1 to TRBJ2-5; no definite D call. The J call is doubtful: the DNA matches TRBJ2-7 better. The CDR3 totals 11 residues. Germline V gene lookup returns CDR1 SQVTM and CDR2 ANQGSEA. The CDR3 region is CSVAFTYEQYF. Here the CDR3 DNA reads TGCAGCGTTGCTTTTACCTACGAGCAGTACTTC.

V and J are TRBV5-6 and TRBJ1-1; the D gene is possibly TRBD1 (5 bases). CDR1 is SGHDT and CDR2 is YYEEEE in the germline V gene. V lost 0 bases to trimming and J lost 0 bases, with 18 bases between them. The CDR3 totals 18 residues. The CDR3 sequence: CASSLVFRGKPMNTEAFF. The CDR3 bases are TGTGCCAGCAGCTTGGTGTTTCGGGGGAAACCCATGAACACTGAAGCTTTCTTT.

The chain uses TRBV19 and TRBJ2-1; D may be TRBD1 (5 bases). The germline V and J ends were trimmed by 4 bases and 7 bases, with 8 bases remaining between them. This CDR3 contains 12 residues. The V gene's germline CDR1 is LNHDA and CDR2 SQIVND (reference sequence). CDR3 in amino acids: CASSTTVNEQFF. The CDR3 coding sequence is TGTGCCAGTAGTACGACAGTAAATGAGCAGTTCTTC.

The chain's CDR3 is CASSLKKNTEAFF. The CDR3 region has the DNA TGTGCCAGCAGCCTTAAAAAGAACACTGAAGCTTTCTTT. This chain links TRBV2 with TRBJ1-1; D not resolved. This CDR3 spans 13 amino acids. Trimming left V 6 bases short and J 1 base short, with 9 bases between. Germline CDR1 and CDR2: SNHLY and FYNNEI.

This sequence joins TRBV5-1 and TRBJ2-5; no clear D. The germline V gene has CDR1 SGHRS and CDR2 YFSETQ. The CDR3 is made up of 14 amino acids. Trimming removed 0 bases at V and 4 bases at J, with 10 bases between. The CDR3 is CASSLDARVETQYF. The CDR3 DNA follows: TGCGCCAGCAGCTTGGACGCTAGGGTAGAGACCCAGTACTTC. Filled out from reference TRBV5-1 and TRBJ2-5, the complete variable domain reads KAGVTQTPRYLIKTRGQQVTLSCSPISGHRSVSWYQQTPGQGLQFLFEYFSETQRNKGNFPGRFSGRQFSNSRSEMNVSTLELGDSALYLCASSLDARVETQYFGPGTRLLVL.

V is TRBV5-8 and J is TRBJ1-2; unclear D gene. CDR3 length equals 13 residues. Germline values: CDR1 SGHTS, CDR2 YDEGEE. Trimming removed 6 bases from V and 2 bases from J, with 11 bases in between. CDR3 coding DNA: TGTGCCAGCACCCCGCGAGGGAACTATGGCTACACCTTC. Protein product: CASTPRGNYGYTF.

The chain recombines TRBV5-4 with TRBJ1-4; tentative D call: TRBD1 (6 bases). Per germline, CDR1 SGHNT and CDR2 YYREEE (reference sequence). The CDR3 is 14 residues long. Trimming took off 5 bases at V and 3 bases at J, with 11 bases between the two ends. DNA of the CDR3: TGTGCCAGCAGTCAGGGGATTTCTAATGAAAAACTGTTTTTT. Its translation: CASSQGISNEKLFF.

The CDR3 protein is CASSYGAGVVPEAFF. The DNA for the CDR3 is TGTGCCAGCAGTTACGGGGCGGGGGTTGTGCCTGAAGCTTTCTTT. This chain uses TRBV6-5 with TRBJ1-1; perhaps TRBD1 as D (5 bases). Trimming removed 2 bases at V and 6 bases at J, with 16 bases between. The germline CDR1 and CDR2 sequences are MNHEY and SVGAGI. The CDR3 has 15 residues.

The rearrangement joins TRBV6-1 to TRBJ1-4; TRBD1 is a possible D gene (5 bases). Between the trimmed V and J ends, which lost 4 bases and 10 bases, there was a span of 16 bases. Germline V CDR1 and CDR2: MNHNS, SASEGT. This CDR3 has 14 amino acids. CDR3 DNA: TGTGCCAGCAGTGGTCTCGGGACGCCAGGAAAACTGTTTTTT. Its protein product is CASSGLGTPGKLFF.

This clone was found once. This chain links TRBV5-4 with TRBJ2-7, with D possibly matching TRBD2 (6 bases). Germline assignment: CDR1 SGHNT and CDR2 YYREEE (reference sequence). CDR3 length: 15 amino acids. V lost 7 bases to trimming and J lost 0 bases, with 17 bases between them. The CDR3 sequence is CASSNGGASSYEQYF. The CDR3 nucleotides read TGTGCCAGCTCTAACGGGGGTGCGAGCTCCTACGAGCAGTACTTC.

This clone showed up just once. The rearrangement joins TRBV29-1 to TRBJ1-2; D perhaps matches TRBD1 (5 bases). The CDR3 length is 13 residues. V lost 4 bases and J 0 bases, leaving 9 bases between the germline ends. Germline CDR1 SQVTM, CDR2 ANQGSEA. The DNA of the CDR3 is TGCAGCGTTGCAGGGACCGCTAACTATGGCTACACCTTC. Its protein is CSVAGTANYGYTF.

As for this clone: Other DNA sequences in this sample translate to the same CDR3. This chain links TRBV2 with TRBJ1-2; 7 bases are shared with TRBD1. The CDR3 sequence is 13 residues long. The germline V gene has CDR1 SNHLY and CDR2 FYNNEI. Trimming at V came to 9 bases and at J to 0 bases, leaving 4 bases not matched to a gene. The CDR3: CASRTGANYGYTF. CDR3 coding DNA: TGTGCCAGTCGAACAGGGGCTAACTATGGCTACACCTTC.

Here the CDR3 reads CASSLISDRGPQPQHF. The CDR3 coding sequence is TGTGCCAGCAGTCTAATCTCCGACAGGGGCCCCCAGCCCCAGCATTTT. The chain links TRBV27 to TRBJ1-5; TRBD1 matches at 8 bases. Per the germline V gene, CDR1 is MNHEY and CDR2 is SMNVEV (reference sequence). V lost 5 bases to trimming and J lost 7 bases; unmatched junction nucleotides: 13. The CDR3 covers 16 residues.

This clone showed up just once. This clone may be a read error of a much larger clone one base away. Other nucleotide sequences from this sample produce the same CDR3. The chain links TRBV18 to TRBJ2-3; D is undetermined. The germline V and J ends were trimmed by 3 bases and 2 bases, with 3 bases remaining between them. Germline loops: CDR1 KGHSH, CDR2 LQKENI. This CDR3 has 12 amino acids. DNA for the CDR3: TGTGCCAGCTCACCGAACACAGATACGCAGTATTTT. This gives the protein CASSPNTDTQYF.

The DNA of the CDR3 is TGTGCCTGGAGTAGGGAAGCGGGAGTGGTAGATACGCAGTATTTT. Amino acids: CAWSREAGVVDTQYF. The chain is built from TRBV30 and TRBJ2-3, with TRBD2 identical over 8 bases. Germline CDR1 and CDR2: GTSNPN and SVGIG (reference sequence). The CDR3 sequence is 15 residues long. The V segment lost 2 bases and the J segment 5 bases; nucleotides outside the gene matches: 9. The full variable domain, its missing parts supplied by reference TRBV30 and TRBJ2-3, is SQTIHQWPATLVQPVGSPLSLECTVEGTSNPNLYWYRQAAGRGLQLLFYSVGIGQISSEVPQNLSASRPQDRQFILSSKKLLLSDSGFYLCAWSREAGVVDTQYFGPGTRLTVL.

In this sample, this clone turned up a few times. The CDR3 region is CASSEVSGGKETQYF. CDR3 nucleotide sequence: TGTGCCAGCAGTGAAGTATCGGGAGGGAAAGAGACCCAGTACTTC. The rearrangement uses TRBV6-1 and TRBJ2-5, with 8 bases fitting TRBD2. Germline V gene lookup returns CDR1 MNHNS and CDR2 SASEGT. The length of the CDR3 is 15 residues. After removal of 1 base from V and 3 bases from J, the junction contained 4 bases not matched to a gene.

The chain combines TRBV28 with TRBJ1-2, with TRBD1 identical over 10 bases. This CDR3 has 13 amino acids. The V gene's germline CDR1 is MDHEN and CDR2 SYDVKM. J gave up 3 bases and V 6 bases, and 1 base lay outside the gene matches. CDR3 protein: CASRGTGDYGYTF. In DNA form, the CDR3 reads TGTGCCAGCAGAGGGACAGGGGACTATGGCTACACCTTC.

The CDR3 DNA follows: TGTGCCAGCAGTTACTCCCGGGCTTTAAATGGCTACACCTTC. This codes for CASSYSRALNGYTF. The V call is TRBV6-5, the J call TRBJ1-2; D not resolved. Germline loops: CDR1 MNHEY, CDR2 SVGAGI. The CDR3 is 14 residues long. Trimming took off 0 bases at V and 6 bases at J, with 11 bases between the two ends.

The J gene is TRBJ1-6, the V gene TRBV19, with 8 bases identical to TRBD1. From germline, CDR1 is LNHDA and CDR2 SQIVND (reference sequence). This CDR3 contains 13 residues. With 6 bases clipped from V and 9 bases from J, the junction kept 4 bases outside the gene matches. CDR3 amino acids: CASRGQGASPLHF. CDR3 DNA sequence: TGTGCCAGTAGGGGTCAGGGGGCTTCACCCCTCCACTTT. The complete variable domain, with remaining parts taken from reference TRBV19 and TRBJ1-6, reads DGGITQSPKYLFRKEGQNVTLSCEQNLNHDAMYWYRQDPGQGLRLIYYSQIVNDFQKGDIAEGYSVSREKKESFPLTVTSAQKNPTAFYLCASRGQGASPLHFGNGTRLTVT.

The gene calls are TRBV10-3 and TRBJ1-3, with TRBD1 identical over 8 bases. CDR1 is ENHRY and CDR2 is SYGVKD in the germline V gene. Trimming at V came to 2 bases and at J to 4 bases, leaving 10 bases not matched to a gene. This CDR3 region has 17 residues. The CDR3 here is CAISEGWTGTTGNTIYF. The CDR3 nucleotides are TGTGCCATCAGTGAGGGCTGGACAGGGACAACAGGAAACACCATATATTTT.

The gene calls are TRBV29-1 and TRBJ2-7, with 7 bases that match TRBD2. Germline CDR1 and CDR2: SQVTM and ANQGSEA. V trimming: 2 bases; J trimming: 5 bases; junction bases outside the gene matches: 3. This CDR3 has 12 amino acids. The CDR3 is CSVEFGGNEQYF. The CDR3 bases are TGCAGCGTTGAATTCGGGGGGAACGAGCAGTACTTC.